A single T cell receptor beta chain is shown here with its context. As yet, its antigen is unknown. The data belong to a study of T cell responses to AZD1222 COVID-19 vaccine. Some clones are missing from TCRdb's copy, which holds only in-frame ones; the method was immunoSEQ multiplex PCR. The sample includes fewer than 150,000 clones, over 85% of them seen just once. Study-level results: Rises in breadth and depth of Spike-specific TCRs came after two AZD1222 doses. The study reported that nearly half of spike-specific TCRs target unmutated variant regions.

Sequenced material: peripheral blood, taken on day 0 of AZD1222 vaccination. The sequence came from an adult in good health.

The DNA for the CDR3 is TGCACCACCAGGGAGAGCACTGAAGCTTTCTTT. Amino acid sequence: CTTRESTEAFF. The chain employs TRBV1 and TRBJ1-1. TRBV1 is a listed pseudogene. The CDR3 length is 11 residues.